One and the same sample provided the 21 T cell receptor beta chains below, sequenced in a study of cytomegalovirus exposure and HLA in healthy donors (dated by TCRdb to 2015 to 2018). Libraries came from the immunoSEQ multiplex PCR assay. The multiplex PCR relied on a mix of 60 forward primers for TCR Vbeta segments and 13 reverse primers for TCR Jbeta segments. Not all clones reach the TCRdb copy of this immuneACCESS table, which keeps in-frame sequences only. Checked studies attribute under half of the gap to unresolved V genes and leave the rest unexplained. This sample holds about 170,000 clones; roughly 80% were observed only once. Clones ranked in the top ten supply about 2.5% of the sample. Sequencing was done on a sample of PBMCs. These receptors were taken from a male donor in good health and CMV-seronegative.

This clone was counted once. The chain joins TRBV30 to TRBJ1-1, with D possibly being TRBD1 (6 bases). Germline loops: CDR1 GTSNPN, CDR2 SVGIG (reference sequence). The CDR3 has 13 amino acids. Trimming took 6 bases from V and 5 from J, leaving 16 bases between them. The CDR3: CACAKLDRTEAFF. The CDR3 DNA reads TGTGCCTGCGCTAAACTTGACAGGACTGAAGCTTTCTTT.

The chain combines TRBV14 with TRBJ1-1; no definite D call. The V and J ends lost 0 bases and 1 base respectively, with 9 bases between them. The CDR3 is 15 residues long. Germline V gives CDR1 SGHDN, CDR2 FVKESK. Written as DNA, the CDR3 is TGTGCCAGCAGCCAAGATCGTAGCAGGAACACTGAAGCTTTCTTT. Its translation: CASSQDRSRNTEAFF.

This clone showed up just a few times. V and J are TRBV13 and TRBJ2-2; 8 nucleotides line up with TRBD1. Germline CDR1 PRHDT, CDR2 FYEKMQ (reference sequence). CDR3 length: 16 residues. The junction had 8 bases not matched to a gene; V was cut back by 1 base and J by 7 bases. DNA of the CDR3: TGTGCCAGCAGCTTAGAACGGCAGGGGGCTGACGGGGAGCTGTTTTTT. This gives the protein CASSLERQGADGELFF. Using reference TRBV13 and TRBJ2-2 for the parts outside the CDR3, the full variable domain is AAGVIQSPRHLIKEKRETATLKCYPIPRHDTVYWYQQGPGQDPQFLISFYEKMQSDKGSIPDRFSAQQFSDYHSELNMSSLELGDSALYFCASSLERQGADGELFFGEGSRLTVL.

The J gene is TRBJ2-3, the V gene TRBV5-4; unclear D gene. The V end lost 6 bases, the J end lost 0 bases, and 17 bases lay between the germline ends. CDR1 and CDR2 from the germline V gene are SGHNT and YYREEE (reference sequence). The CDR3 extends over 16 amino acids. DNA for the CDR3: TGTGCCAGCACCAAAACAATCTCGAAAAGCACAGATACGCAGTATTTT. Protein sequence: CASTKTISKSTDTQYF.

The CDR3 region is CASSGGLAQPQHF. The CDR3 bases are TGTGCCAGCAGTGGCGGGCTCGCTCAGCCCCAGCATTTT. The J gene is TRBJ1-5, the V gene TRBV2; D remains ambiguous. The germline V gene has CDR1 SNHLY and CDR2 FYNNEI. The germline V and J ends were trimmed by 4 bases and 6 bases, with 10 bases remaining between them. The CDR3 extends over 13 amino acids.

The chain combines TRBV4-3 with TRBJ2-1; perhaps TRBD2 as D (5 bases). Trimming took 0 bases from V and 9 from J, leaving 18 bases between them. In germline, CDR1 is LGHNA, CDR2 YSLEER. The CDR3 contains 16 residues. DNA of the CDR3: TGCGCCAGCAGCCAAGATTGGGTGCAAAGAGGGAGTGAGCAGTTCTTC. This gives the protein CASSQDWVQRGSEQFF.

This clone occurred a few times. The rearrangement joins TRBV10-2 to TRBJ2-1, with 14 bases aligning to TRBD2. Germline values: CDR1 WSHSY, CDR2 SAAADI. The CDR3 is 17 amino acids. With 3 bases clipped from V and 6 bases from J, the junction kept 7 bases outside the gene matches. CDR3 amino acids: CASSDRLAGGRGNEQFF. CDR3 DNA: TGCGCCAGCAGTGATCGACTAGCGGGGGGGCGAGGCAATGAGCAGTTCTTC.

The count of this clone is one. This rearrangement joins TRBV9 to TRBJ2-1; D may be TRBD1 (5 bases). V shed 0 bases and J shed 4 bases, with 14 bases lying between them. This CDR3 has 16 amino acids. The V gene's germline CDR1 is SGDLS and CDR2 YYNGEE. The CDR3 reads CASSVARGGTYNEQFF. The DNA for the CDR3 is TGTGCCAGCAGCGTAGCTAGGGGTGGTACATACAATGAGCAGTTCTTC.

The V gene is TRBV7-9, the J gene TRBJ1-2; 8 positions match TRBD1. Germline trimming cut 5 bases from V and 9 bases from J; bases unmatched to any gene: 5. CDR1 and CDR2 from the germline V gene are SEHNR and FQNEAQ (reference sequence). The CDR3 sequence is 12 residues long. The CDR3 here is CASSLDRDRYTF. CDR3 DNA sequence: TGTGCCAGCAGCCTGGACAGGGACCGCTACACCTTC.

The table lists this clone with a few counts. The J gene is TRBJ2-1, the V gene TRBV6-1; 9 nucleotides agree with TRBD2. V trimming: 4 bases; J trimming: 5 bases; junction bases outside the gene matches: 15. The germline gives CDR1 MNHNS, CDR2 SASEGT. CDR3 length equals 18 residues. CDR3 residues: CASSARGSGGSNDNEQFF. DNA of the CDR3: TGTGCCAGCAGTGCCCGCGGCAGCGGGGGGAGTAACGACAATGAGCAGTTCTTC.

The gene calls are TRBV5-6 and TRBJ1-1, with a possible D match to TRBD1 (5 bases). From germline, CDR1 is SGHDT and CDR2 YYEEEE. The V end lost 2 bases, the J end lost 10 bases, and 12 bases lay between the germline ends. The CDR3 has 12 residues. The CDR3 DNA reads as TGTGCCAGCAGCTTCCCCGGGGGGGGAGCTTTCTTT. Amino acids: CASSFPGGGAFF.

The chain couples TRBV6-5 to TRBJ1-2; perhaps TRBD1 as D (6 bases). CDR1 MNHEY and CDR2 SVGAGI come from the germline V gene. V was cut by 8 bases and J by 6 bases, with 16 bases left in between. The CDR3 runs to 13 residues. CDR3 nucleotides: TGTGCCAGCCTCGCCCAGGGGAGAAATGGCTACACCTTC. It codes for CASLAQGRNGYTF.

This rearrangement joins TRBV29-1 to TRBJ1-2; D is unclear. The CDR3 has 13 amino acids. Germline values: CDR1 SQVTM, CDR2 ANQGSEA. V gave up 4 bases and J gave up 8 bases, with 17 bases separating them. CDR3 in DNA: TGCAGCGTTGGAGGTGGGTGGCACTGGGGCTACACCTTC. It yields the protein CSVGGGWHWGYTF.

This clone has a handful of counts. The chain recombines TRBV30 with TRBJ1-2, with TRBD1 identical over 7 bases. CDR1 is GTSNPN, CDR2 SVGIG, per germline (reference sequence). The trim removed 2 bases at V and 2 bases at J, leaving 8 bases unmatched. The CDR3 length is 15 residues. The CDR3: CAWSRLLQGNYGYTF. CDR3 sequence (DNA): TGTGCCTGGAGTCGACTTCTACAGGGGAACTATGGCTACACCTTC.

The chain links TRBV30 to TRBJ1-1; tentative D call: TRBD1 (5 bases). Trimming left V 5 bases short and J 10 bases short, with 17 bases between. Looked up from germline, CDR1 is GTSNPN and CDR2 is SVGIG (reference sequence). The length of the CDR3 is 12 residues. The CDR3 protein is CAWVPDSDAAFF. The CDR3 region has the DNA TGTGCCTGGGTCCCCGACAGCGACGCAGCTTTCTTT.

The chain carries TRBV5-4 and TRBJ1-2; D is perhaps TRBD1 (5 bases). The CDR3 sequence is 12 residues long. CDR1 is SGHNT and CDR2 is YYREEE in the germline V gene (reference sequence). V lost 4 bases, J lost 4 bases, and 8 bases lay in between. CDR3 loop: CASSDDSYGYTF. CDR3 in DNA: TGTGCCAGCAGCGACGACAGCTATGGCTACACCTTC.

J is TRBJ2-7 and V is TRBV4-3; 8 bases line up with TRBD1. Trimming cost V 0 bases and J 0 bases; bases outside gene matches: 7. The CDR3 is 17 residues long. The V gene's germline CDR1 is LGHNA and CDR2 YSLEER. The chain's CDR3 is CASSQEWTGFSSYEQYF. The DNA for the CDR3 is TGCGCCAGCAGCCAAGAATGGACAGGGTTTTCCTCCTACGAGCAGTACTTC.

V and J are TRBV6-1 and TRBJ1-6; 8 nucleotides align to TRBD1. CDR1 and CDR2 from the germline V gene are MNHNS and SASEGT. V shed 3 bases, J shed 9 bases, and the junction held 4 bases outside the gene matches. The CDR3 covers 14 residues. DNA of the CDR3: TGTGCCAGCAGTGACGGCAGGGGGCTTTCACCCCTCCACTTT. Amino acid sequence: CASSDGRGLSPLHF.

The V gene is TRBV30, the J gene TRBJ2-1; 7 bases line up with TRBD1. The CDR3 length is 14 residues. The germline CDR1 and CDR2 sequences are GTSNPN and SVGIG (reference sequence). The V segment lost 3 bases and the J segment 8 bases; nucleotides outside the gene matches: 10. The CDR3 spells CAWRSTGSHYEQFF. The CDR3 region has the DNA TGTGCCTGGAGGTCGACAGGGTCCCATTATGAGCAGTTCTTC.

The CDR3 DNA reads as TGTGCCAGCAGTTACTTGGACAGGGCCAATCAGCCCCAGCATTTT. This codes for CASSYLDRANQPQHF. The gene calls are TRBV6-6 and TRBJ1-5, with TRBD1 identical over 8 bases. The junction had 2 bases not matched to a gene; V was cut back by 1 base and J by 3 bases. This CDR3 contains 15 residues. Germline V lookup: CDR1 MNHNY, CDR2 SVGAGI (reference sequence).

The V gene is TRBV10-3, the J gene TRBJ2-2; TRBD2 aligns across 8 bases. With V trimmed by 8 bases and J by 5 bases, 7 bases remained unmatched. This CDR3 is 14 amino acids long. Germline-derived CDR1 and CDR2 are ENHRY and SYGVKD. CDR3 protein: CAIPSGGPTGELFF. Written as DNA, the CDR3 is TGTGCCATCCCCAGCGGGGGCCCGACCGGGGAGCTGTTTTTT.